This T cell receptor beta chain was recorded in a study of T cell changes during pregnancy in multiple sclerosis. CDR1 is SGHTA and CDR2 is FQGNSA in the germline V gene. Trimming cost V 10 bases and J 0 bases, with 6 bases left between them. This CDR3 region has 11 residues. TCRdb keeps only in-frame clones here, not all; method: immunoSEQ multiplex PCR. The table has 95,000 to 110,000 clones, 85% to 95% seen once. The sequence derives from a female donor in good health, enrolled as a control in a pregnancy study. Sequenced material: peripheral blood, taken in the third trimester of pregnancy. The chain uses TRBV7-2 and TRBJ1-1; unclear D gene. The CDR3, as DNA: TGTGCCACCCGGGTGAACACTGAAGCTTTCTTT. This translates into CATRVNTEAFF.